This TCR beta chain was captured in a study of regulatory T cells in long-lasting Graves disease (dated by TCRdb to about 2021). Context from the whole study: Persistent Graves' disease was defined as antithyroid drug treatment for over 5 years with persistently positive TSH receptor autoantibodies. Peripheral blood TCR sequencing and RNA sequencing compared persistent Graves' disease patients with newly diagnosed Graves' disease patients. The study was conducted in China and was registered as a clinical trial. A total of about 35 samples underwent TCR sequencing, from 13 patients with persistent Graves' disease and approximately 20 patients with newly diagnosed Graves' disease. In the clinical cohort, patients with persistent Graves' disease had used antithyroid drugs for an average of approximately eleven years. Results and caveats for the whole study, not just this receptor: Persistent disease showed preferential use of TRBV28, TRBJ1-2 and TRBJ2-5, whereas newly diagnosed disease favored TRBV20-1 and TRBJ2-1. As a limitation, the authors acknowledged that the small sample size may reduce accuracy. Compared with newly diagnosed patients, persistent Graves' disease patients had lower TCR Shannon entropy and fewer highly expanded clones, which suggests clonal expansion. Sequencing and analysis were limited to the TCR beta chain. The study examined only peripheral blood because the primary lesion, thyroid tissue, could not be accessed. Persistent patients shared more public clonotypes among themselves (around 3,000) than newly diagnosed patients did (more than 850).

There are 15 amino acids in the CDR3, from cysteine to phenylalanine inclusive. Solely the CDR3 DNA is kept, with 45 bases framed from the first base. CDR1 is given as MDHEN and CDR2 as SYDVKM, both from the germline V gene. This clonotype came up once. No antigen is known for it. A much more abundant neighbour one base away suggests this may be a read error. The label giving this sample's time point can be read as: persistent/refractory GD, antithyroid drugs over 5 years with positive TRAb. For both TCR sequencing and RNA sequencing, RNA was extracted from PBMCs in TRIzol. Graves' disease was diagnosed according to American Thyroid Association guidelines. The patients came from an endocrinology department in Xi'an, China. From each patient, 7.5 to 9.5 milliliters of peripheral blood was collected into an EDTA anticoagulant tube. PBMCs were isolated by Ficoll Paque Plus density gradient separation without further T cell sorting. RNA quality was checked with an Agilent 2100 Bioanalyzer and agarose gel, and concentration with a NanoDrop 2000.

Libraries were prepared through multiplex PCR. TCRdb names Illumina HiSeq 4000 as the instrument used. iRepertoire HTBI primers and Arm-PCR amplification of CDR3 regions were used to construct TCR beta libraries. PCR products were gel purified before sequencing. Per the source publication's procedure: Gene usage analysis of CDR3 amino acid clonotypes relied on the approximately 60 TRBV and 12 to 15 TRBJ segments identified across samples. COPE and FqMerger were used to merge the filtered high-quality paired reads into contigs. BLAST was used to align contigs to IMGT TRBV, TRBD and TRBJ reference genes, with CDR3 defined following IMGT. Clonotypes above 0.1% frequency were classified as highly expanded clones. Repertoire diversity was measured by Shannon entropy, and V-J evenness by the Gini coefficient. Clonotypes shared by more than one individual were considered public. TCRdb's own reprocessing of the public reads used fastp at Q25 and MiXCR and kept productive beta chains. For every CDR3 protein sequence, its rows merge into one entry that carries the most common genes and DNA. The authors' filters were not applied to this entry. The sample data list hundreds of thousands of distinct CDR3 sequences, and about a fifth of these were observed just once. Roughly 6.9% of the sample belongs to the ten largest clones.

This clonotype originated in a female donor with Graves disease. The chain uses TRBV28 and TRBJ2-7, and TRBD1 aligns with 9 junction nucleotides. This sample comprised peripheral blood mononuclear cells (PBMCs), obtained when the disease was refractory, from a patient treated with antithyroid drugs. The DNA reads as follows: TGTGTCACTCTCTCAACCGGGACAGGGCGCTACGAGCAGTACTTC. Its product reads: CVTLSTGTGRYEQYF.